This TCR beta chain comes out of a study of blood T cells in healthy people across ages. This clonotype was counted between two and nine times. Antigen specificity is unknown. This clone may be a read error of a much larger clone one base away. The CDR3 spans 15 residues. Germline CDR1 SGHTA, CDR2 FQGNSA. Trimming took 7 bases from V and 1 from J, leaving 14 bases between them. Next came a second PCR, run for about 7 to 12 cycles, which used a sample-barcoded 5' primer along with a J-beta primer mix. TCRdb redid the calling of the 5' RACE reads with MiXCR, one entry per CDR3 protein. The table lists 600,000 or so distinct CDR3 sequences, roughly 31% of them singletons, with around 16% in the top ten. Findings and limits, study-wide: Correlation between TCR beta diversity and naive T cell percentage was strong.

This sequence joins TRBV7-2 and TRBJ1-5; D possibly corresponds to TRBD1 (6 bases). This receptor was obtained from an elderly woman in good health. The specimen was blood. Here the CDR3 reads CASNLQGRSNQPQHF. In DNA, the CDR3 is TGTGCCAGCAACCTACAGGGAAGGAGCAATCAGCCCCAGCATTTT.